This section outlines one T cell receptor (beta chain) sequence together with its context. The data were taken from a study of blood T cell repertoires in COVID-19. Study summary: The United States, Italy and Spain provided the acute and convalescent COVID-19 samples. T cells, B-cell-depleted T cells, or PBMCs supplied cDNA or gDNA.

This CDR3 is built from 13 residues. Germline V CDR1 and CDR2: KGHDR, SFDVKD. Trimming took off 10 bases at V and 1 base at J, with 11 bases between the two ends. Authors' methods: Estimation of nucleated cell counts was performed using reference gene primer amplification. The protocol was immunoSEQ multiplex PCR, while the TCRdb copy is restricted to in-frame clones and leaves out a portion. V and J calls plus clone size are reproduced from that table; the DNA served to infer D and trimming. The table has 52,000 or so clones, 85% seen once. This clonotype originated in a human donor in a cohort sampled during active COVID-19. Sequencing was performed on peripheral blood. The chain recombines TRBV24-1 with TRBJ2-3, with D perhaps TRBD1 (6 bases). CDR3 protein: CATYDRRTDTQYF. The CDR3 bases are TGTGCCACATACGACAGGCGCACAGATACGCAGTATTTT.